Listed here are 24 T cell receptor beta chains from one sample, sequenced in a study of blood T cell repertoires in COVID-19. Assay: immunoSEQ multiplex PCR; the TCRdb copy retains only in-frame clones and omits some. The table has about 200,000 clones, more than 75% seen once. Sequencing was carried out using peripheral blood. These receptors were obtained from a man in his forties or fifties with acute or convalescent COVID-19.

The chain joins TRBV21-1 to TRBJ1-5; the table gives TRBD1 as D, unverified against the DNA. TRBV21-1 is shown as a pseudogene. The length of the CDR3 is 16 residues. This CDR3 reads CASSKGDNDGNQPQHF. The CDR3 DNA follows: TGTGCCAGCAGCAAAGGGGACAACGATGGCAATCAGCCCCAGCATTTT.

The chain joins TRBV18 to TRBJ2-2; D perhaps matches TRBD2 (5 bases). Trimming took off 5 bases at V and 4 bases at J, with 14 bases between the two ends. The CDR3 contains 15 residues. From germline, CDR1 is KGHSH and CDR2 LQKENI. The CDR3 nucleotides read TGTGCCAGCTCATCCCGCCAGAGCGGCACCGGGGAGCTGTTTTTT. Protein product: CASSSRQSGTGELFF.

The chain recombines TRBV9 with TRBJ2-4; tentative D call: TRBD1 (5 bases). Germline CDR1 is SGDLS and CDR2 is YYNGEE. The V and J ends lost 0 bases and 1 base respectively, with 17 bases between them. The CDR3 totals 18 residues. DNA of the CDR3: TGTGCCAGCAGCGTAGCTCCGGCCGGACCAGGGGCCAAAAACATTCAGTACTTC. Translation: CASSVAPAGPGAKNIQYF.

The chain uses TRBV18 and TRBJ2-1; D is ambiguous. The CDR3 loop spans 14 amino acids. Trimming removed 0 bases at V and 6 bases at J, with 9 bases between. In germline, CDR1 is KGHSH, CDR2 LQKENI. CDR3 sequence: CASSPPAVSNEQFF. CDR3 bases: TGTGCCAGCTCACCACCGGCGGTGAGCAATGAGCAGTTCTTC. The full variable domain, completed using reference TRBV18 and TRBJ2-1, is NAGVMQNPRHLVRRRGQEARLRCSPMKGHSHVYWYRQLPEEGLKFMVYLQKENIIDESGMPKERFSAEFPKEGPSILRIQQVVRGDSAAYFCASSPPAVSNEQFFGPGTRLTVL.

This chain uses TRBV6-5 with TRBJ2-7; D might be TRBD1 (5 bases). Trimming left V 7 bases short and J 1 base short, with 17 bases between. The CDR3 runs to 15 residues. Germline-derived CDR1 and CDR2 are MNHEY and SVGAGI. The CDR3 here is CASTEWGTPSYEQYF. In DNA form, the CDR3 reads TGTGCCAGCACCGAGTGGGGCACCCCTTCCTACGAGCAGTACTTC.

This chain joins TRBV5-1 and TRBJ1-4; 7 bases map to TRBD1. This CDR3 region has 14 residues. Germline trimming cut 2 bases from V and 9 bases from J; bases unmatched to any gene: 7. Germline CDR1 and CDR2: SGHRS and YFSETQ. Written as DNA, the CDR3 is TGCGCCAGCAGCTTCGGGACAGTCTCGAAAAAACTGTTTTTT. Protein: CASSFGTVSKKLFF.

This clone occurred once. The chain uses TRBV5-4 and TRBJ2-3, with 9 nucleotides matching TRBD2. J gave up 0 bases and V 5 bases, and 10 bases lay outside the gene matches. This CDR3 spans 17 amino acids. CDR1 is SGHNT, CDR2 YYREEE, per germline (reference sequence). CDR3 DNA: TGTGCCAGCAGTCTAAGGCTAGCGGGGCCGAGCACAGATACGCAGTATTTT. This gives the protein CASSLRLAGPSTDTQYF.

The V gene is TRBV19, the J gene TRBJ2-7; 8 bases line up with TRBD2. After removal of 6 bases from V and 0 bases from J, the junction contained 10 bases not matched to a gene. This CDR3 has 16 amino acids. Germline CDR1 is LNHDA and CDR2 is SQIVND (reference sequence). CDR3 sequence: CASSFGGDVSSYEQYF. DNA of the CDR3: TGTGCCAGTAGCTTCGGGGGGGACGTTAGCTCCTACGAGCAGTACTTC.

The V gene is TRBV18, the J gene TRBJ1-1, with D tentatively TRBD1 (6 bases). CDR1 and CDR2 from the germline V gene are KGHSH and LQKENI. The CDR3 sequence is 13 residues long. V lost 3 bases and J 3 bases, leaving 8 bases between the germline ends. CDR3 region: CASSPPGDTEAFF. In DNA form, the CDR3 reads TGTGCCAGCTCACCCCCAGGGGACACTGAAGCTTTCTTT. The full variable domain, rest sourced from reference TRBV18 and TRBJ1-1, is NAGVMQNPRHLVRRRGQEARLRCSPMKGHSHVYWYRQLPEEGLKFMVYLQKENIIDESGMPKERFSAEFPKEGPSILRIQQVVRGDSAAYFCASSPPGDTEAFFGQGTRLTVV.

This clone was seen only a few times. The V call is TRBV6-6, the J call TRBJ1-2, with TRBD1 as a possible D gene (6 bases). The V end lost 5 bases, the J end lost 4 bases, and 17 bases lay between the germline ends. The CDR3 contains 15 residues. Per the germline V gene, CDR1 is MNHNY and CDR2 is SVGAGI (reference sequence). This chain's CDR3 is CASSPDRTSPYGYTF. The DNA of the CDR3 is TGTGCCAGCAGTCCGGACAGAACCTCTCCCTATGGCTACACCTTC.

The J gene is TRBJ2-7, the V gene TRBV7-8; maybe TRBD1 (6 bases). Germline V gene sequence: CDR1 SGHVS, CDR2 FQNEAQ. Trimming shortened V by 3 bases and J by 3 bases, and 12 bases separated the two germline ends. The CDR3 runs 14 residues. This CDR3 is CASSLGDNRYEQYF. The CDR3 nucleotides read TGTGCCAGCAGCTTGGGGGACAACCGCTACGAGCAGTACTTC.

The J gene is TRBJ1-3, the V gene TRBV11-2; 7 bases are shared with TRBD1. CDR3 size: 14 residues. CDR1 and CDR2 (germline): SGHAT, FQNNGV. J gave up 4 bases and V 3 bases, and 3 bases lay outside the gene matches. The CDR3 DNA sequence: TGTGCCAGCAGCTTCGGGACAGCCGGAAACACCATATATTTT. It specifies CASSFGTAGNTIYF.

DNA of the CDR3: TGTGCCAGTAGTACATCCAGGAAATTCGCAACTAATGAAAAACTGTTTTTT. Amino acid sequence: CASSTSRKFATNEKLFF. The chain combines TRBV19 with TRBJ1-4, with no clear D. CDR1 and CDR2 (germline): LNHDA, SQIVND (reference sequence). The CDR3 is made up of 17 amino acids. The ends were cut back, 4 bases at V and 0 bases at J, with 15 bases in the middle.

V usage is TRBV6-5 and J usage is TRBJ1-1; D ambiguous. CDR3 length: 15 residues. The germline gives CDR1 MNHEY, CDR2 SVGAGI. Trimming took 2 bases from V and 1 from J, leaving 11 bases between them. This CDR3 reads CASSYRSDSNTEAFF. The CDR3 region has the DNA TGTGCCAGCAGTTACCGGTCGGACTCGAACACTGAAGCTTTCTTT.

The V and J genes are TRBV7-6 and TRBJ1-1; 8 bases fit TRBD1. Per the germline V gene, CDR1 is SGHVS and CDR2 is FNYEAQ. The CDR3 runs 15 residues. V lost 5 bases to trimming and J lost 1 base; unmatched junction nucleotides: 6. CDR3 residues: CASSPQGGPNTEAFF. CDR3 in DNA: TGTGCCAGCAGCCCACAGGGGGGACCGAACACTGAAGCTTTCTTT.

The chain combines TRBV19 with TRBJ2-3; 7 bases fit TRBD2. V shed 5 bases and J 0 bases; nucleotides not matched to a gene: 5. Looked up from germline, CDR1 is LNHDA and CDR2 is SQIVND (reference sequence). This CDR3 has 15 amino acids. CDR3 in amino acids: CASSGLAESTDTQYF. The CDR3, as DNA: TGTGCCAGTAGTGGTCTAGCGGAGAGCACAGATACGCAGTATTTT.

The chain joins TRBV27 to TRBJ2-1; 9 nucleotides line up with TRBD2. The CDR3 extends over 15 amino acids. The junction had 5 bases not matched to a gene; V was cut back by 4 bases and J by 4 bases. Per the germline V gene, CDR1 is MNHEY and CDR2 is SMNVEV (reference sequence). The CDR3 protein is CASSSGTSRYNEQFF. For the CDR3, the DNA is TGTGCCAGCAGTTCCGGGACTAGCAGATACAATGAGCAGTTCTTC.

The J gene is TRBJ2-3, the V gene TRBV5-4; no firm D call. CDR1 and CDR2 (germline): SGHNT, YYREEE (reference sequence). The CDR3 extends over 14 amino acids. Trimming left V 4 bases short and J 2 bases short, with 11 bases between. The CDR3 spells CASSTTRNTDTQYF. In DNA, the CDR3 is TGTGCCAGCAGCACCACACGAAACACAGATACGCAGTATTTT. Complete variable domain (other parts from reference TRBV5-4 and TRBJ2-3): ETGVTQSPTHLIKTRGQQVTLRCSSQSGHNTVSWYQQALGQGPQFIFQYYREEENGRGNFPPRFSGLQFPNYSSELNVNALELDDSALYLCASSTTRNTDTQYFGPGTRLTVL.

The V gene is TRBV14, the J gene TRBJ1-4, with TRBD1 matching over 10 bases. This CDR3 is 17 amino acids long. CDR1 and CDR2 (germline): SGHDN, FVKESK. The ends lost 4 bases at V and 3 bases at J; junction bases unmatched: 8. The CDR3 DNA sequence: TGTGCCAGCAGCCCCCCGGGACAGGGGTTGTCTAATGAAAAACTGTTTTTT. This codes for CASSPPGQGLSNEKLFF.

This chain links TRBV9 with TRBJ1-3; TRBD1 aligns across 9 bases. From germline, CDR1 is SGDLS and CDR2 YYNGEE. There are 16 residues in the CDR3. Unmatched junction bases numbered 2, after V lost 0 bases and J lost 1 base. This CDR3 reads CASSVEGTGSGNTIYF. The CDR3 nucleotides are TGTGCCAGCAGCGTAGAGGGGACAGGGTCTGGAAACACCATATATTTT.

The chain joins TRBV7-9 to TRBJ1-1; tentatively, D is TRBD1 (5 bases). This CDR3 contains 16 residues. In germline, CDR1 is SEHNR, CDR2 FQNEAQ (reference sequence). Trimming took 5 bases from V and 4 from J, leaving 20 bases between them. The CDR3 DNA follows: TGTGCCAGCAGCCCTCGGGGACTGCAACCGGGCACTGAAGCTTTCTTT. Protein sequence: CASSPRGLQPGTEAFF. Variable domain in full (rest from reference TRBV7-9 and TRBJ1-1): DTGVSQNPRHKITKRGQNVTFRCDPISEHNRLYWYRQTLGQGPEFLTYFQNEAQLEKSRLLSDRFSAERPKGSFSTLEIQRTEQGDSAMYLCASSPRGLQPGTEAFFGQGTRLTVV.

This clone was seen only once. V gene TRBV5-4 combines with J gene TRBJ1-2, with 9 bases lining up with TRBD1. Germline assignment: CDR1 SGHNT and CDR2 YYREEE (reference sequence). J lost 3 bases, V lost 4 bases, and 13 bases had no gene match. The CDR3 extends over 17 amino acids. This chain's CDR3 is CASSRGIQGAEYYGYTF. The CDR3 DNA follows: TGTGCCAGCAGCCGCGGTATACAGGGGGCGGAATACTATGGCTACACCTTC. The complete variable domain, with remaining parts taken from reference TRBV5-4 and TRBJ1-2, reads ETGVTQSPTHLIKTRGQQVTLRCSSQSGHNTVSWYQQALGQGPQFIFQYYREEENGRGNFPPRFSGLQFPNYSSELNVNALELDDSALYLCASSRGIQGAEYYGYTFGSGTRLTVV.

The CDR3 sequence is CASSLVFGGGEGNEQFF. CDR3 in DNA: TGTGCCAGCAGCTTAGTGTTTGGCGGGGGGGAAGGAAATGAGCAGTTCTTC. The chain recombines TRBV7-6 with TRBJ2-1, with 9 bases fitting TRBD2. Germline V gene lookup returns CDR1 SGHVS and CDR2 FNYEAQ. Trimming cost V 1 base and J 7 bases; bases outside gene matches: 11. This CDR3 contains 17 residues.

V and J are TRBV14 and TRBJ2-3; 9 positions agree with TRBD1. CDR1 SGHDN and CDR2 FVKESK come from the germline V gene. The V segment lost 4 bases and the J segment 3 bases; nucleotides outside the gene matches: 5. The CDR3 is 15 amino acids. The DNA for the CDR3 is TGTGCCAGCAGCCGCCACGGGACAGGGACAGATACGCAGTATTTT. This translates into CASSRHGTGTDTQYF.